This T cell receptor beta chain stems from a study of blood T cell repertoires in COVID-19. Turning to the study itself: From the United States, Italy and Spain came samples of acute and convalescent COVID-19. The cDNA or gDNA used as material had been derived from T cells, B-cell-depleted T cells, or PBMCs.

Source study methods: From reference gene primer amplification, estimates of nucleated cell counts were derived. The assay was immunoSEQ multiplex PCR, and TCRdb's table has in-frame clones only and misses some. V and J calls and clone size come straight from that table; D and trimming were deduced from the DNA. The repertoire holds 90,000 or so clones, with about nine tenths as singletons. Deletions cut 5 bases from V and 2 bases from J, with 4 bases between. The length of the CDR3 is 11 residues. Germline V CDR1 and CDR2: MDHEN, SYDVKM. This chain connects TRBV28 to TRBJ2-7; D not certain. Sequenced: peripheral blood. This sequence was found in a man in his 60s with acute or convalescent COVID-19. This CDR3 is CASSLPYEQYF. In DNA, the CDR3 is TGTGCCAGCAGTCTCCCCTACGAGCAGTACTTC.